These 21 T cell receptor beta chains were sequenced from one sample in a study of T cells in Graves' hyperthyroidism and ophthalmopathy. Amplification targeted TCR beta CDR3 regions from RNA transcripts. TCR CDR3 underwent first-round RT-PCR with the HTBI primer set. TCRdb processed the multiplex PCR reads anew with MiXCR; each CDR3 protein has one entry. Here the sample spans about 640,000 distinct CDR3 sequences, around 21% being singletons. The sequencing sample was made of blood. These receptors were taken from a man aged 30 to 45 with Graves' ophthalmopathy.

The DNA for the CDR3 is TGTGCCAGCAGCCAGGGGCAGAAGGTGGGAGAGACCCAGTACTTC. Its protein is CASSQGQKVGETQYF. The rearrangement links TRBV28 to TRBJ2-5, with D possibly matching TRBD1 (6 bases). This CDR3 spans 15 amino acids. CDR1 MDHEN and CDR2 SYDVKM come from the germline V gene. V was clipped by 6 bases and J by 4 bases, with 18 bases between them.

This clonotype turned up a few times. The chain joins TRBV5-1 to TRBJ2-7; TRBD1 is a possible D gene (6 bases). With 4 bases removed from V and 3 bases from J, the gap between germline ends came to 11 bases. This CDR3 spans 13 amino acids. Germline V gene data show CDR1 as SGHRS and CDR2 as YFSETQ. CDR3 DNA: TGCGCCAGCAGCCGCCCGGACAGCTACGAGCAGTACTTC. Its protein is CASSRPDSYEQYF.

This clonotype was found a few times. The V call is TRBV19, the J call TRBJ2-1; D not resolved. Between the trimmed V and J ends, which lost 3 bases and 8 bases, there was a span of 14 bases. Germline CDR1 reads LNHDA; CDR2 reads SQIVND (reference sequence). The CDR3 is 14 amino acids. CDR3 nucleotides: TGTGCCAGTAGTATGAGCTTTCTCTTTGATGAGCAGTTCTTC. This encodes CASSMSFLFDEQFF.

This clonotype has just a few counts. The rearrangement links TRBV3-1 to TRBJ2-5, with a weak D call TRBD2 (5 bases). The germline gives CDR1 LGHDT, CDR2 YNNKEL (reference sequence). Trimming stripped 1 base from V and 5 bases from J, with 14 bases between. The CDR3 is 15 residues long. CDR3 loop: CASSQGWRPRETQYF. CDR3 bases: TGTGCCAGCAGCCAAGGGTGGAGGCCTCGGGAGACCCAGTACTTC.

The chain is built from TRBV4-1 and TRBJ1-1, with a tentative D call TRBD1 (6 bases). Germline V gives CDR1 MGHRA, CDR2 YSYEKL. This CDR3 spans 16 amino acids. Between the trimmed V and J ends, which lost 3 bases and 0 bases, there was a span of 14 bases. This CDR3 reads CASSHDPDRLNTEAFF. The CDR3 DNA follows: TGCGCCAGCAGCCACGATCCGGACAGACTGAACACTGAAGCTTTCTTT.

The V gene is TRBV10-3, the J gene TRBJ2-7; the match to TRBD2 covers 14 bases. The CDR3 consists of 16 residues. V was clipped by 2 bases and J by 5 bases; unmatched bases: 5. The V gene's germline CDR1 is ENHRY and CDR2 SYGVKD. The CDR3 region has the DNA TGTGCCATCAGTGAGGGACTAGCGGGAGGTCTGAACGAGCAGTACTTC. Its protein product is CAISEGLAGGLNEQYF.

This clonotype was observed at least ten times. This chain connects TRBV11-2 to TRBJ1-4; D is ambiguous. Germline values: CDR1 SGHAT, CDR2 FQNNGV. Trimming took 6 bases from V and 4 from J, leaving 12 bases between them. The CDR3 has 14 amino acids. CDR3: CASRYLGRNEKLFF. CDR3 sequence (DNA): TGTGCCAGCAGATATTTGGGCCGTAATGAAAAACTGTTTTTT.

This CDR3 reads CSVEDGSGTGELFF. The CDR3 bases are TGCAGCGTTGAAGACGGGAGCGGTACCGGGGAGCTGTTTTTT. The chain uses TRBV29-1 and TRBJ2-2; weak D call: TRBD2 (6 bases). This CDR3 has 14 residues. CDR1 SQVTM and CDR2 ANQGSEA come from the germline V gene. V dropped 0 bases and J dropped 5 bases, with 10 bases sitting between them.

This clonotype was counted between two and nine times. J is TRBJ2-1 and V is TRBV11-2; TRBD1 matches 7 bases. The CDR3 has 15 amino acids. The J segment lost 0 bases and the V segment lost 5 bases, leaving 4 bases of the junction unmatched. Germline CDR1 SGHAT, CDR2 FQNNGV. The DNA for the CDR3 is TGTGCCAGCAGCCCGGGACAGCCCTCCTACAATGAGCAGTTCTTC. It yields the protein CASSPGQPSYNEQFF.

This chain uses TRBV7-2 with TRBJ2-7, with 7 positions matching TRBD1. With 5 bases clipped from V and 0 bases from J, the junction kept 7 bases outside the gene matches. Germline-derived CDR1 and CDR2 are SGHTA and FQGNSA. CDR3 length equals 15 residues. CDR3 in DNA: TGTGCCAGCAGCAAAACAGGGGCCATCTCCTACGAGCAGTACTTC. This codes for CASSKTGAISYEQYF. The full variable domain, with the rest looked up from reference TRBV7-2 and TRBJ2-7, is GAGVSQSPSNKVTEKGKDVELRCDPISGHTALYWYRQSLGQGLEFLIYFQGNSAPDKSGLPSDRFSAERTGGSVSTLTIQRTQQEDSAVYLCASSKTGAISYEQYFGPGTRLTVT.

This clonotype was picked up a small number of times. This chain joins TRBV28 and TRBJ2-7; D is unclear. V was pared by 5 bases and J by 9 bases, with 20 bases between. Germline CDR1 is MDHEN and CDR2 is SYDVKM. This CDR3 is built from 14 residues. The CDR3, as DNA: TGTGCCAGCAGTCCCTCCCACCGCCTCACTGGGCAGTACTTC. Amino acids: CASSPSHRLTGQYF.

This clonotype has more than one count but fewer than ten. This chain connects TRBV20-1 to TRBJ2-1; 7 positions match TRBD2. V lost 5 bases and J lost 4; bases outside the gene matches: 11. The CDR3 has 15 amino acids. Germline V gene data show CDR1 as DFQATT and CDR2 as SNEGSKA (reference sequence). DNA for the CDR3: TGCAGTGCTGGTCTAGCGGATAAGCCTTACAATGAGCAGTTCTTC. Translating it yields CSAGLADKPYNEQFF.

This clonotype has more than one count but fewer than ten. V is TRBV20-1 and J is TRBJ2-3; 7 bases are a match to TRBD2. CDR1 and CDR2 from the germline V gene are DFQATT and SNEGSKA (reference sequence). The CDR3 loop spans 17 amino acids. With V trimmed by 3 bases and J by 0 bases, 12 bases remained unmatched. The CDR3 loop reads CSASSWASGTSTDTQYF. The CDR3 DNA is TGCAGTGCTAGCTCGTGGGCTAGCGGAACTAGCACAGATACGCAGTATTTT.

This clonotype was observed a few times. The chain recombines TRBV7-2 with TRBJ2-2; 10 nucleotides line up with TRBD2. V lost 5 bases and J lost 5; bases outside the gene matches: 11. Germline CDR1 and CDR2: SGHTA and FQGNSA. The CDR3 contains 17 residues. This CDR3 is CASSQGASGSATGELFF. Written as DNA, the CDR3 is TGTGCCAGCAGCCAGGGGGCTAGCGGGAGTGCGACCGGGGAGCTGTTTTTT.

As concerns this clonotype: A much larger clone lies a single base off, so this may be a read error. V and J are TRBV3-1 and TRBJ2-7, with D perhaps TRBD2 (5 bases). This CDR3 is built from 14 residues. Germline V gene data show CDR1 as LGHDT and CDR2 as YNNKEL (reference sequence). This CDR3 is CARWVGAVTYKQYF. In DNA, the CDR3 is TGTGCCAGGTGGGTGGGAGCGGTGACCTACAAGCAGTACTTC.

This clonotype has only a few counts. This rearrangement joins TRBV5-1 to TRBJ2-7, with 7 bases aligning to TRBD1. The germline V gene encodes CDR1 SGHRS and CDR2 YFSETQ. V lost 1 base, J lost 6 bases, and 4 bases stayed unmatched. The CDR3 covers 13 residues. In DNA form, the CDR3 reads TGCGCCAGCAGCTTGACCCACAGGGGCGAGCAGTACTTC. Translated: CASSLTHRGEQYF.

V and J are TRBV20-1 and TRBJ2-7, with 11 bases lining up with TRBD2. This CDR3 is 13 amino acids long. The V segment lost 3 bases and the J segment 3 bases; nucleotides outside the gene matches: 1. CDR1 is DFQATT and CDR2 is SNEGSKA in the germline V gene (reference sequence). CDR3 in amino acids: CSARTSGDYEQYF. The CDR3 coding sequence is TGCAGTGCTAGGACTAGCGGGGACTACGAGCAGTACTTC.

The CDR3 loop reads CASRGPGGTPQETQYF. Written as DNA, the CDR3 is TGTGCCAGCCGGGGCCCAGGTGGGACTCCCCAAGAGACCCAGTACTTC. The chain has TRBV6-1 and TRBJ2-5; TRBD2 might be the D (6 bases). V was clipped by 8 bases and J by 1 base, with 20 bases between them. The CDR3 consists of 16 residues. Looked up from germline, CDR1 is MNHNS and CDR2 is SASEGT.

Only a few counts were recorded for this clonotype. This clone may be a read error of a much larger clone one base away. The DNA for the CDR3 is TGTGCCAGGAGTCCTCGTTCCAGGCAGGGTGGGTATGGCTACACCTTC. This codes for CARSPRSRQGGYGYTF. The rearrangement joins TRBV12-3 or TRBV12-4 to TRBJ1-2; D might be TRBD1 (5 bases). CDR3 size: 16 residues. V was cut by 9 bases and J by 5 bases, with 25 bases left in between.

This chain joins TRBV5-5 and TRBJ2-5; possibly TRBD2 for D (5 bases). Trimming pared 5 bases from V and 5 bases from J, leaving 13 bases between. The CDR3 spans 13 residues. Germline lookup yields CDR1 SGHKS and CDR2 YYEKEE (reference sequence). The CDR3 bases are TGTGCCAGCAGTCCCGGGGTGATGGAGACCCAGTACTTC. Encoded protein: CASSPGVMETQYF.

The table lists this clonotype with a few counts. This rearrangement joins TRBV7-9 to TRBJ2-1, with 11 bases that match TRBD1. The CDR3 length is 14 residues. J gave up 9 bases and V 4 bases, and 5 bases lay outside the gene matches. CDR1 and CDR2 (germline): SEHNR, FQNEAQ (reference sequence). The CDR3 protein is CASSYGQGASEQFF. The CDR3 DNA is TGTGCCAGCAGCTATGGACAGGGGGCCAGTGAGCAGTTCTTC.